What follows describes a single T cell receptor (beta chain). Its antigen is undetermined. The assay was immunoSEQ multiplex PCR, and TCRdb's table has in-frame clones only and misses some. The table includes 9,000 to 10,000 clones, 79% detected once. The data are from a study of immune evolution from preneoplasia to lung adenocarcinoma. Whole-study results and caveats: Normal lung had highest clonality; later lesions appeared denser, more diverse. Normal lung had the highest top T cell clone frequencies.

The CDR3 has 16 residues. In germline, CDR1 is LNHNV, CDR2 YYDKDF (reference sequence). V was pared by 0 bases and J by 8 bases, with 16 bases between. The chain recombines TRBV15 with TRBJ1-4; perhaps TRBD1 as D (5 bases). The sequence was collected from an older person with lung adenocarcinoma. Source material: FFPE lung adenocarcinoma in situ tissue. The chain's CDR3 is CATSRDFLGVGEKLFF. CDR3 coding DNA: TGTGCCACCAGCAGAGATTTCTTGGGGGTGGGAGAAAAACTGTTTTTT.